This T cell receptor beta chain was observed in a study of T cells in Graves' hyperthyroidism and ophthalmopathy. Study in general: Peripheral blood was collected at initial diagnosis, before any treatment. General study points: Among thyroid clonotypes expanded above 0.001, most also appeared in blood.

This clonotype came up many times. Antigen specificity is unknown. TCR beta CDR3 region amplification was performed from RNA transcripts. The study used the HTBI primer set for a first-round RT-PCR of the TCR CDR3. Each CDR3 protein is one row after TCRdb ran MiXCR on the multiplex PCR reads. Here the sample spans approximately 430,000 distinct CDR3 sequences, 15% to 18% being singletons. V was shortened by 7 bases and J by 3 bases, with 6 bases between the two germline ends. CDR1 is MNHEY and CDR2 is SMNVEV in the germline V gene (reference sequence). This CDR3 has 12 residues. PBMCs were obtained from approximately 10 ml fresh peripheral blood.

Source material: blood. The gene calls are TRBV27 and TRBJ2-2, with D uncertain. This TCR was recovered from a woman aged 18-29 years with Graves' hyperthyroidism. The CDR3 loop is CASISYTGELFF. CDR3 bases: TGTGCCAGCATTTCGTACACCGGGGAGCTGTTTTTT.